This T cell receptor (beta chain) was recorded in a study of shared clonotypes between healthy human individuals. This clone was detected many times. The CDR3 totals 12 residues. V shed 5 bases and J shed 9 bases, with 11 bases lying between them. CDR1 is SEHNR, CDR2 FQNEAQ, per germline (reference sequence). The assay was immunoSEQ multiplex PCR, and TCRdb's table has in-frame clones only and misses some. The data contain fewer than 600,000 clones, approximately 71% of them singletons. Sequenced input: PBMCs. The sequence was collected from a woman in her 40s in good health. Some clones in this sample may be carry-over from other donors' samples. J is TRBJ2-1 and V is TRBV7-9; no clear D gene. CDR3 residues: CASSLDVGEQFF. DNA for the CDR3: TGTGCCAGCAGCCTCGACGTCGGTGAGCAGTTCTTC.